This TCR beta chain was identified in a study of T cell repertoires and HLA-DP antigens. Study-wide context: One stimulator alloantigen differed from self by one groove amino acid; the other by ten.

The CDR3 spans 14 residues. CDR1 is SGHKS, CDR2 YYEKEE, per germline (reference sequence). Trimming removed 4 bases at V and 3 bases at J, with 13 bases between. Negative selection yielded untouched CD4+ T cells of average about 98% purity. On this clone: Its antigen is unidentified.

Some clones are missing from TCRdb's copy, which holds only in-frame ones; the method was immunoSEQ multiplex PCR. The top ten hold under 0.35% of the sample, which has over 100,000 clones, 80% to 95% seen once. This clonotype was obtained from a woman between 18 and 30 years old in good health and CMV-seronegative. Source material: CD4+ T cells from PBMCs. The chain carries TRBV5-5 and TRBJ1-1, with D unresolved. The CDR3 is CASSPRWGDTEAFF. Written as DNA, the CDR3 is TGTGCCAGCAGCCCCCGCTGGGGTGACACTGAAGCTTTCTTT.